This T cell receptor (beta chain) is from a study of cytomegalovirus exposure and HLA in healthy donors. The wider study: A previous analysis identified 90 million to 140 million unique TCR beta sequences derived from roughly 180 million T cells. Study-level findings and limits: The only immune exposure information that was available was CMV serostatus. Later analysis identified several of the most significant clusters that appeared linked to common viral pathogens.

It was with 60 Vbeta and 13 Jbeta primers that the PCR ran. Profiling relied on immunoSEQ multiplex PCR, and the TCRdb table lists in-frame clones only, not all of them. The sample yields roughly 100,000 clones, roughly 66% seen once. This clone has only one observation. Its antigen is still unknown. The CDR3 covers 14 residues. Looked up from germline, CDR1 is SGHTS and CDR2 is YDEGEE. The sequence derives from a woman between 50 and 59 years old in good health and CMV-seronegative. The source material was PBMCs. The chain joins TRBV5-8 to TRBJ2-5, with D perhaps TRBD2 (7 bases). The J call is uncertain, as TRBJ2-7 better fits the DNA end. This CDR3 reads CASSLRGAVNEQYF. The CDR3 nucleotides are TGTGCCAGCAGCTTGCGGGGGGCAGTAAACGAGCAGTACTTC.